Shown below are 8 T cell receptor beta chains from a single sample sequenced in a study of OX40 agonist ivuxolimab in advanced cancers. Method: immunoSEQ multiplex PCR; TCRdb's copy keeps in-frame clones and lacks some. This repertoire shows under 55,000 clones, 85% to 95% found once; its top ten account for around 26%. The input for sequencing was CD4+ or CD8+ T cells sorted from blood, taken in a trial of the OX40 agonist ivuxolimab. These receptors came from an adult with an advanced solid tumor such as melanoma, head and neck, liver or kidney cancer.

The chain links TRBV9 to TRBJ2-2; TRBD1 matches at 9 bases. The J segment lost 7 bases and the V segment lost 4 bases, leaving 8 bases of the junction unmatched. Germline loops: CDR1 SGDLS, CDR2 YYNGEE. This CDR3 spans 15 amino acids. The DNA of the CDR3 is TGTGCCAGCAGCCTCACAGGGGGCGCAAGCGGGGAGCTGTTTTTT. Protein sequence: CASSLTGGASGELFF. The full variable domain, with the rest looked up from reference TRBV9 and TRBJ2-2, is DSGVTQTPKHLITATGQRVTLRCSPRSGDLSVYWYQQSLDQGLQFLIQYYNGEERAKGNILERFSAQQFPDLHSELNLSSLELGDSALYFCASSLTGGASGELFFGEGSRLTVL.

Points on this clone: Other DNA sequences in the sample encode the same CDR3. The chain recombines TRBV27 with TRBJ2-7, with D possibly called TRBD1 or TRBD2 (5 bases each). The CDR3 runs to 12 residues. Trimming removed 2 bases at V and 6 bases at J, with 8 bases between. CDR1 and CDR2 from the germline V gene are MNHEY and SMNVEV (reference sequence). The CDR3 DNA sequence: TGTGCCAGCAGTTTAGGGGGAACCGAGCAGTACTTC. Its protein is CASSLGGTEQYF.

CDR3 sequence: CASSDFGQGLKGYGYTF. As DNA, the CDR3 is TGTGCCAGCAGTGATTTCGGACAGGGTCTTAAAGGCTATGGCTACACCTTC. This chain links TRBV2 with TRBJ1-2; 8 bases match TRBD1. The CDR3 covers 17 residues. The V gene end was trimmed by 3 bases and the J gene end by 4 bases; junction bases not matched to a gene: 13. The germline V gene encodes CDR1 SNHLY and CDR2 FYNNEI.

This clone was recorded only once. This CDR3 reads CASSPQTSLSNTEAFF. CDR3 nucleotide sequence: TGTGCCAGCAGCCCCCAGACAAGTCTCTCAAACACTGAAGCTTTCTTT. V is TRBV7-9 and J is TRBJ1-1; no definite D call. The CDR3 extends over 16 amino acids. The ends were cut back, 5 bases at V and 2 bases at J, with 18 bases in the middle. Germline loops: CDR1 SEHNR, CDR2 FQNEAQ (reference sequence).

This chain joins TRBV7-9 and TRBJ2-1; D possibly corresponds to TRBD2 (5 bases). Germline loops: CDR1 SEHNR, CDR2 FQNEAQ (reference sequence). The V and J ends lost 4 bases and 9 bases respectively, with 13 bases between them. The CDR3 length is 13 residues. As DNA, the CDR3 is TGTGCCAGCAGCTCCCGGGGATACGGTGAGCAGTTCTTC. Amino acids: CASSSRGYGEQFF.

The J gene is TRBJ2-1, the V gene TRBV4-2, with D tentatively TRBD2 (6 bases). The germline gives CDR1 LGHNA, CDR2 YNFKEQ. The CDR3 loop spans 17 amino acids. V lost 1 base to trimming and J lost 4 bases, with 17 bases between them. The CDR3 region has the DNA TGTGCCAGCAGCCAAGTCGGTCCGGCGGGGCGTTACAATGAGCAGTTCTTC. Its translation is CASSQVGPAGRYNEQFF.

This chain links TRBV15 with TRBJ2-1; 10 bases match TRBD1. The junction had 7 bases not matched to a gene; V was cut back by 7 bases and J by 10 bases. The germline CDR1 and CDR2 sequences are LNHNV and YYDKDF (reference sequence). This CDR3 region has 13 residues. The CDR3 protein is CATTWDRGSEQFF. Written as DNA, the CDR3 is TGTGCCACCACCTGGGACAGGGGATCAGAGCAGTTCTTC.

The V gene is TRBV19, the J gene TRBJ2-7, with D tentatively TRBD1 or TRBD2 (5 bases each). Between the trimmed V and J ends, which lost 4 bases and 0 bases, there was a span of 10 bases. The CDR3 length is 14 residues. CDR1 and CDR2 from the germline V gene are LNHDA and SQIVND (reference sequence). The CDR3 loop reads CASSRGRSSYEQYF. The CDR3 nucleotides are TGTGCCAGTAGTAGGGGACGGAGCTCCTACGAGCAGTACTTC.